Following are 22 T cell receptor beta chains from one sample sequenced in a study of T cells in localized non-small cell lung cancer. The assay was immunoSEQ multiplex PCR, and TCRdb's table has in-frame clones only and misses some. The profile shows around 24,000 clones, around 86% of them singletons. Sequences were derived from peripheral blood, sampled before any cancer treatment. These receptors all come from a man aged 35 to 69 with stage I squamous cell lung carcinoma.

This chain connects TRBV4-1 to TRBJ2-5; D unclear. The CDR3 length is 15 residues. Germline CDR1 and CDR2: MGHRA and YSYEKL. Trimming stripped 2 bases from V and 7 bases from J, with 17 bases between. This chain's CDR3 is CASSQYSTPESTQYF. The CDR3 DNA reads TGCGCCAGCAGCCAATACTCGACTCCTGAATCGACCCAGTACTTC.

The V and J genes are TRBV28 and TRBJ2-6; D is perhaps TRBD1 (6 bases). The CDR3 extends over 19 amino acids. V lost 6 bases, J lost 2 bases, and 23 bases lay in between. The V gene's germline CDR1 is MDHEN and CDR2 SYDVKM. CDR3 nucleotide sequence: TGTGCCAGCAGCAGAACCGGGACATTAGGCTCCCCTGGGGCCAACGTCCTGACTTTC. This gives the protein CASSRTGTLGSPGANVLTF.

The chain links TRBV6-5 to TRBJ2-5, with D perhaps given as TRBD1 or TRBD2 (5 bases each). This CDR3 is 13 amino acids long. V lost 5 bases to trimming and J lost 0 bases, with 7 bases between them. The germline gives CDR1 MNHEY, CDR2 SVGAGI. The CDR3 DNA reads TGTGCCAGCAGTCCGGGACACCAAGAGACCCAGTACTTC. Encoded protein: CASSPGHQETQYF.

CDR3 nucleotide sequence: TGCGCCAGCAGCCCGTTCCCAGGGGATAAGAACACTGAAGCTTTCTTT. Its protein product is CASSPFPGDKNTEAFF. The chain employs TRBV4-1 and TRBJ1-1; tentative D call: TRBD1 (6 bases). Germline CDR1 and CDR2: MGHRA and YSYEKL. Trimming shortened V by 4 bases and J by 1 base, and 16 bases separated the two germline ends. The CDR3 loop spans 16 amino acids.

The chain joins TRBV18 to TRBJ2-1, with TRBD2 matching over 8 bases. CDR3 length: 15 amino acids. The germline CDR1 and CDR2 sequences are KGHSH and LQKENI. Trimming at V came to 3 bases and at J to 6 bases, leaving 7 bases not matched to a gene. CDR3: CASSPFQRGSNEQFF. DNA for the CDR3: TGTGCCAGCTCACCGTTCCAGCGGGGGAGCAATGAGCAGTTCTTC.

The CDR3 sequence: CASSQGQGADIQYF. In DNA form, the CDR3 reads TGTGCCAGCTCGCAGGGACAGGGGGCGGACATTCAGTACTTC. The chain uses TRBV18 and TRBJ2-4; 12 positions match TRBD1. The ends lost 6 bases at V and 8 bases at J; junction bases unmatched: 5. Germline-derived CDR1 and CDR2 are KGHSH and LQKENI. The CDR3 has 14 residues.

The chain recombines TRBV6-5 with TRBJ2-2, with unresolved D. Trimming pared 7 bases from V and 1 base from J, leaving 10 bases between. This CDR3 spans 14 amino acids. CDR1 is MNHEY and CDR2 is SVGAGI in the germline V gene. In DNA form, the CDR3 reads TGTGCCAGCATGGATTCAGGGAACACCGGGGAGCTGTTTTTT. Its translation: CASMDSGNTGELFF.

The chain combines TRBV5-1 with TRBJ1-5; weak D call: TRBD1 (6 bases). Germline CDR1 and CDR2: SGHRS and YFSETQ. V shed 5 bases and J shed 6 bases, with 15 bases lying between them. The CDR3 has 14 residues. The CDR3 here is CASSSGGAGQPQHF. CDR3 nucleotide sequence: TGCGCCAGCAGTTCGGGGGGCGCGGGTCAGCCCCAGCATTTT. The full variable domain, its missing parts supplied by reference TRBV5-1 and TRBJ1-5, is KAGVTQTPRYLIKTRGQQVTLSCSPISGHRSVSWYQQTPGQGLQFLFEYFSETQRNKGNFPGRFSGRQFSNSRSEMNVSTLELGDSALYLCASSSGGAGQPQHFGDGTRLSIL.

The chain has TRBV5-1 and TRBJ1-3; D uncertain. CDR1 SGHRS and CDR2 YFSETQ come from the germline V gene. This CDR3 has 13 residues. V shed 4 bases and J shed 3 bases, with 8 bases lying between them. CDR3 protein: CASSPDYGNTIYF. CDR3 sequence (DNA): TGCGCCAGCAGCCCGGACTATGGAAACACCATATATTTT.

V is TRBV19 and J is TRBJ2-3; no reliable D call. The CDR3 covers 15 residues. The germline V and J ends were trimmed by 1 base and 6 bases, with 14 bases remaining between them. Germline CDR1 reads LNHDA; CDR2 reads SQIVND (reference sequence). The CDR3 sequence: CASSIVGPKSDTQYF. CDR3 in DNA: TGTGCCAGTAGTATAGTTGGGCCAAAGTCGGATACGCAGTATTTT.

CDR3: CASSQGLGNTDTQYF. The CDR3 DNA sequence: TGTGCCAGCAGCCAAGGACTGGGGAACACAGATACGCAGTATTTT. This chain links TRBV5-4 with TRBJ2-3; D possibly corresponds to TRBD2 (5 bases). The V end lost 4 bases, the J end lost 2 bases, and 14 bases lay between the germline ends. This CDR3 comprises 15 residues. CDR1 and CDR2 from the germline V gene are SGHNT and YYREEE (reference sequence).

This chain connects TRBV6-1 to TRBJ1-1; D is possibly TRBD1 (5 bases). Trimming stripped 2 bases from V and 11 bases from J, with 18 bases between. The CDR3 has 14 residues. Germline CDR1 MNHNS, CDR2 SASEGT. The CDR3 protein is CASSERGYHLEAFF. The CDR3 nucleotides are TGTGCCAGCAGTGAAAGGGGCTACCACCTAGAGGCTTTCTTT.

This chain joins TRBV7-9 and TRBJ1-3; the D is unclear. CDR1 and CDR2 (germline): SEHNR, FQNEAQ (reference sequence). This CDR3 has 14 amino acids. V lost 1 base and J lost 4, with 8 bases in between. CDR3 loop: CASSLGTPGNTIYF. CDR3 nucleotide sequence: TGTGCCAGCAGCTTAGGTACCCCCGGAAACACCATATATTTT.

J is TRBJ1-3 and V is TRBV10-3; TRBD1 is a possible D gene (6 bases). Germline V gene sequence: CDR1 ENHRY, CDR2 SYGVKD. The length of the CDR3 is 16 residues. V shed 4 bases and J shed 4 bases, with 17 bases lying between them. Here the CDR3 DNA reads TGTGCCATCAGTGTAGACCCTCCAGGGACAGGAAACACCATATATTTT. It is translated as CAISVDPPGTGNTIYF.

This chain connects TRBV29-1 to TRBJ2-7; D is unclear. The CDR3 contains 12 residues. Per germline, CDR1 SQVTM and CDR2 ANQGSEA. Trimming took off 6 bases at V and 1 base at J, with 10 bases between the two ends. The CDR3 is CSVVEASYEQYF. The CDR3 DNA follows: TGCAGCGTGGTAGAGGCATCCTACGAGCAGTACTTC.

The J gene is TRBJ2-2, the V gene TRBV10-1, with 11 bases fitting TRBD2. This CDR3 has 20 amino acids. Germline-derived CDR1 and CDR2 are WNHNN and SYGVQD (reference sequence). V shed 7 bases, J shed 3 bases, and the junction held 19 bases outside the gene matches. The CDR3 DNA sequence: TGCGCCAGCACTAAACAGGGCCCCTTAGCGGGGGGGCTGGACACCGGGGAGCTGTTTTTT. This encodes CASTKQGPLAGGLDTGELFF.

This chain joins TRBV7-6 and TRBJ1-2; no reliable D call. CDR3 size: 13 residues. V lost 5 bases to trimming and J lost 2 bases, with 9 bases between them. Germline V gives CDR1 SGHVS, CDR2 FNYEAQ. DNA of the CDR3: TGTGCCAGCAGCCGTGACACGAACTATGGCTACACCTTC. It is translated as CASSRDTNYGYTF.

The rearrangement links TRBV13 to TRBJ1-2; 9 bases line up with TRBD1. The germline CDR1 and CDR2 sequences are PRHDT and FYEKMQ (reference sequence). The J segment lost 6 bases and the V segment lost 4 bases, leaving 6 bases of the junction unmatched. The CDR3 consists of 14 residues. In nucleotides, the CDR3 is TGTGCCAGCAGCTCGTACAGGGGGCTAGATGGCTACACCTTC. Translating it yields CASSSYRGLDGYTF.

The CDR3 reads CASSRTGGYGYTF. For the CDR3, the DNA is TGCGCCAGCAGTCGGACAGGGGGCTATGGCTACACCTTC. The chain has TRBV10-1 and TRBJ1-2, with 10 bases aligning to TRBD1. Germline V lookup: CDR1 WNHNN, CDR2 SYGVQD (reference sequence). The CDR3 contains 13 residues. Trimming took 5 bases from V and 4 from J; bases not matched to a gene: 1.

As DNA, the CDR3 is TGTGCCAGCAGCGTAGGGCAGGGTTCTTCTTCGGACACTGAAGCTTTCTTT. Its translation: CASSVGQGSSSDTEAFF. This rearrangement joins TRBV9 to TRBJ1-1; a possible D gene is TRBD1 (5 bases). The germline gives CDR1 SGDLS, CDR2 YYNGEE. The CDR3 has 17 residues. The V end was cut by 0 bases, the J end by 3 bases, with 18 bases between. The full variable domain, in which reference TRBV9 and TRBJ1-1 provide the parts outside the CDR3, is DSGVTQTPKHLITATGQRVTLRCSPRSGDLSVYWYQQSLDQGLQFLIQYYNGEERAKGNILERFSAQQFPDLHSELNLSSLELGDSALYFCASSVGQGSSSDTEAFFGQGTRLTVV.

The V gene is TRBV7-2, the J gene TRBJ2-7; 8 bases agree with TRBD2. The trim removed 6 bases at V and 7 bases at J, leaving 8 bases unmatched. This CDR3 spans 13 amino acids. Germline loops: CDR1 SGHTA, CDR2 FQGNSA. The CDR3 spells CASSPSGGYEQYF. CDR3 bases: TGTGCCAGCAGTCCGAGCGGGGGATATGAGCAGTACTTC.

The chain is built from TRBV4-1 and TRBJ1-5; 7 nucleotides match TRBD1. The CDR3 is 16 amino acids. Germline lookup yields CDR1 MGHRA and CDR2 YSYEKL. Trimming cost V 1 base and J 4 bases; bases outside gene matches: 7. The CDR3 reads CASSQARQGLNQPQHF. CDR3 DNA: TGCGCCAGCAGCCAAGCCCGACAGGGCCTAAATCAGCCCCAGCATTTT.